Listed below are T cell receptor beta chains from one sample, sequenced in a study of T cells in localized non-small cell lung cancer. Profiling relied on immunoSEQ multiplex PCR, and the TCRdb table lists in-frame clones only, not all of them. The sample lists 35,000 to 50,000 clones; roughly nine tenths were seen once. The sequences come from PBMCs, collected before any cancer treatment. The receptors here all came from a woman aged 35-70 years with stage II lung adenocarcinoma. CDR3s include the opening cysteine and the closing phenylalanine or tryptophan. A D gene is named only where the DNA matches it firmly. The size of a clone is reported for some rows only, either as once, few or many, or as a class for expanded clones.

clone size,V gene,J gene,D gene,CDR3 protein,CDR3 DNA
NA,TRBV25-1,TRBJ1-1,NA,CASSEVRGTGNTEAFF,TGTGCCAGCAGTGAAGTAAGGGGAACGGGGAACACTGAAGCTTTCTTT
NA,TRBV2,TRBJ2-7,NA,CASSSAYEQYF,TGTGCCAGCAGCTCCGCCTACGAGCAGTACTTC
NA,TRBV7-9,TRBJ2-1,NA,CASSPRDQGLYNEQFF,TGTGCCAGCAGCCCGCGGGATCAGGGACTCTACAATGAGCAGTTCTTC
NA,TRBV27,TRBJ2-2,NA,CASSLWGGRELFF,TGTGCCAGCAGTTTATGGGGGGGCAGGGAGCTGTTTTTT
NA,TRBV19,TRBJ2-3,TRBD2,CASSILTSGSTDTQYF,TGTGCCAGTAGTATATTGACTAGCGGTAGCACAGATACGCAGTATTTT
NA,TRBV14,TRBJ2-5,NA,CASSPSVYQETQYF,TGTGCCAGCAGCCCGTCAGTTTACCAAGAGACCCAGTACTTC
NA,TRBV19,TRBJ2-7,NA,CASSSQSGYEQYF,TGTGCCAGTAGTAGTCAGTCAGGGTACGAGCAGTACTTC
NA,TRBV5-5,TRBJ2-5,NA,CASSSQGQETQYF,TGTGCCAGCAGCTCACAGGGTCAAGAGACCCAGTACTTC
NA,TRBV27,TRBJ2-7,TRBD2,CASTGGGLGQGQEQYF,TGTGCCAGCACGGGGGGGGGCTTAGGGCAGGGGCAAGAGCAGTACTTC
NA,TRBV6-1,TRBJ2-7,NA,CASSEEDYEQYF,TGTGCCAGCAGTGAAGAGGACTACGAGCAGTACTTC
NA,TRBV7-9,TRBJ2-1,NA,CASSLLAVDEQFF,TGTGCCAGCAGCTTACTGGCGGTGGATGAGCAGTTCTTC
NA,TRBV5-4,TRBJ1-1,NA,CASSLKGLPEAFF,TGTGCCAGCAGCTTGAAGGGTCTGCCTGAAGCTTTCTTT
NA,TRBV20-1,TRBJ1-4,NA,CSAYNEKLFF,TGCAGTGCGTATAATGAAAAACTGTTTTTT
once,TRBV7-9,TRBJ1-4,NA,CASTLGGNEKLFF,TGTGCCAGCACCTTGGGGGGGAACGAAAAACTGTTTTTT
NA,TRBV19,TRBJ2-3,NA,CASKWGAAEADTQYF,TGTGCCAGTAAGTGGGGGGCCGCGGAAGCAGATACGCAGTATTTT
NA,TRBV7-8,TRBJ2-5,NA,CASRRSTDFRETQYF,TGTGCCAGCAGACGGTCCACAGACTTCCGAGAGACCCAGTACTTC
NA,TRBV7-9,TRBJ1-5,NA,CASSLADQPQHF,TGTGCCAGCAGTTTGGCGGATCAGCCCCAGCATTTT
NA,TRBV5-8,TRBJ2-1,NA,CASSWGFRYEQFF,TGTGCCAGCAGCTGGGGGTTCAGGTATGAGCAGTTCTTC
NA,TRBV21-1,TRBJ1-5,NA,CASSKGRELGNQPQHF,TGTGCCAGCAGCAAGGGCAGGGAGCTCGGCAATCAGCCCCAGCATTTT
NA,TRBV4-1,TRBJ1-5,NA,CASSQVDGEIQPQHF,TGCGCCAGCAGCCAAGTAGACGGGGAGATTCAGCCCCAGCATTTT
NA,TRBV6-5,TRBJ1-1,NA,CASSYSDRSNTEAFF,TGTGCCAGCAGTTACTCGGACCGATCGAACACTGAAGCTTTCTTT
once,TRBV20-1,TRBJ2-7,NA,CSASSAYEQYF,TGCAGTGCGAGCAGCGCCTACGAGCAGTACTTC
NA,TRBV5-4,TRBJ1-1,NA,CASSLGGTRTEAFF,TGTGCCAGCAGCCTAGGCGGGACTCGCACTGAAGCTTTCTTT
NA,TRBV2,TRBJ2-7,NA,CAGSVGSYEQYF,TGTGCCGGGTCAGTAGGATCCTACGAGCAGTACTTC
NA,TRBV9,TRBJ2-3,TRBD2,CASSDPDSGTSVPDTQYF,TGTGCCAGCAGCGACCCGGACTCCGGGACTAGTGTCCCAGATACGCAGTATTTT
NA,TRBV5-8,TRBJ1-4,NA,CASSSLTGLREKLFF,TGTGCCAGCAGCTCCTTGACGGGACTCAGGGAAAAACTGTTTTTT
once,TRBV19,TRBJ2-7,TRBD1,CASSSGTGLYF,TGTGCCAGTAGTTCCGGGACAGGACTGTACTTC
once,TRBV27,TRBJ2-3,TRBD1,CASSLQGDSSTDTQYF,TGTGCCAGCAGTTTACAGGGGGATAGTAGCACAGATACGCAGTATTTT
NA,TRBV5-1,TRBJ1-1,TRBD1,CASSVTTGTEAFF,TGCGCCAGCAGCGTTACGACAGGGACTGAAGCTTTCTTT